The 27 T cell receptor beta chains below were found in one sample sequenced in a study of CD8+ T cells in alopecia areata. As for treatment: oral pan-JAK inhibitor, 5-10 mg twice daily. RNA extraction and reverse transcription yielded cDNA as sequencing template. Libraries were prepared by immunoSEQ multiplex PCR; TCRdb keeps only in-frame clonotypes and omits some of them. Of about 200,000 clones listed, more than 45% are singletons. The sequenced sample was CD4+ T cells sorted from blood, obtained at week 24, from a patient treated with tofacitinib. The receptors here all came from a human donor with alopecia areata.

J is TRBJ2-3 and V is TRBV27; D is perhaps TRBD1 (6 bases). The germline V gene has CDR1 MNHEY and CDR2 SMNVEV (reference sequence). V dropped 6 bases and J dropped 4 bases, with 17 bases sitting between them. The CDR3 covers 15 residues. CDR3 sequence: CASRWSQGPPDTQYF. CDR3 nucleotides: TGTGCCAGCAGGTGGTCACAGGGCCCTCCAGATACGCAGTATTTT.

This clone was seen only a few times. The V call is TRBV18, the J call TRBJ2-5; 7 nucleotides line up with TRBD1. The CDR3 extends over 14 amino acids. The junction had 5 bases not matched to a gene; V was cut back by 3 bases and J by 4 bases. Germline-derived CDR1 and CDR2 are KGHSH and LQKENI. CDR3 protein: CASSPTGAPETQYF. CDR3 coding DNA: TGTGCCAGCTCACCCACAGGGGCTCCAGAGACCCAGTACTTC.

This chain links TRBV5-1 with TRBJ2-1, with 12 bases aligning to TRBD2. J gave up 6 bases and V 4 bases, and 11 bases lay outside the gene matches. Looked up from germline, CDR1 is SGHRS and CDR2 is YFSETQ. The CDR3 totals 17 residues. CDR3 amino acids: CASSKEILAGGGNEQFF. CDR3 DNA sequence: TGCGCCAGCAGCAAAGAAATCCTAGCGGGAGGGGGCAATGAGCAGTTCTTC.

A few counts support this clone. The chain is built from TRBV25-1 and TRBJ1-1; 10 nucleotides agree with TRBD1. The CDR3 contains 15 residues. After removal of 1 base from V and 3 bases from J, the junction contained 2 bases not matched to a gene. In germline, CDR1 is MGHDK, CDR2 SYGVNS. CDR3 in amino acids: CASSEWTGGDTEAFF. CDR3 nucleotide sequence: TGTGCCAGCAGTGAATGGACAGGGGGGGACACTGAAGCTTTCTTT.

The chain combines TRBV6-6 with TRBJ1-2; 7 positions agree with TRBD1. V trimming: 6 bases; J trimming: 6 bases; junction bases outside the gene matches: 7. The CDR3 loop spans 13 amino acids. Germline values: CDR1 MNHNY, CDR2 SVGAGI (reference sequence). The CDR3 is CASSDRVGDGYTF. The CDR3 DNA sequence: TGTGCCAGCAGCGACAGGGTTGGGGATGGCTACACCTTC.

This clone was observed a single time. The chain uses TRBV18 and TRBJ2-7; TRBD2 is a possible D gene (7 bases). This CDR3 has 13 residues. V was pared by 4 bases and J by 6 bases, with 13 bases between. CDR1 is KGHSH, CDR2 LQKENI, per germline. In DNA form, the CDR3 reads TGTGCCAGCTCACGAGAACGGGGGGCCGAGCAGTACTTC. It is translated as CASSRERGAEQYF.

The genes are TRBV15 and TRBJ1-5, with a weak D call TRBD1 (6 bases). V was cut by 6 bases and J by 1 base, with 16 bases left in between. CDR1 and CDR2 from the germline V gene are LNHNV and YYDKDF (reference sequence). This CDR3 has 16 amino acids. The CDR3 region is CATRKQGGESNQPQHF. CDR3 in DNA: TGTGCCACCAGGAAACAGGGAGGTGAAAGCAATCAGCCCCAGCATTTT.

This sequence joins TRBV29-1 and TRBJ2-5; the match to TRBD1 covers 7 bases. CDR1 is SQVTM and CDR2 is ANQGSEA in the germline V gene. The ends lost 4 bases at V and 4 bases at J; junction bases unmatched: 6. The CDR3 covers 13 residues. DNA for the CDR3: TGCAGCGTTGGACAGGGAATGGGAGAGACCCAGTACTTC. This encodes CSVGQGMGETQYF.

The chain couples TRBV19 to TRBJ1-5; tentatively, D is TRBD1 (6 bases). The ends were cut back, 5 bases at V and 0 bases at J, with 17 bases in the middle. The germline gives CDR1 LNHDA, CDR2 SQIVND (reference sequence). There are 17 residues in the CDR3. As DNA, the CDR3 is TGTGCCAGTAGTCCCGCGACAGGCGGCGGTAGCAATCAGCCCCAGCATTTT. It encodes CASSPATGGGSNQPQHF.

The chain recombines TRBV19 with TRBJ2-7, with D possibly matching TRBD1 (5 bases). Germline CDR1 and CDR2: LNHDA and SQIVND (reference sequence). CDR3 length: 13 residues. Trimming stripped 11 bases from V and 6 bases from J, with 20 bases between. CDR3: CALSRSHRGEQYF. The CDR3 DNA reads TGTGCCCTAAGTCGGAGCCATAGGGGCGAGCAGTACTTC.

The chain carries TRBV29-1 and TRBJ2-3; possibly TRBD1 for D (7 bases). This CDR3 region has 14 residues. CDR1 is SQVTM, CDR2 ANQGSEA, per germline. The ends were cut back, 7 bases at V and 7 bases at J, with 21 bases in the middle. CDR3 protein: CSALGGDGRNTQYF. The CDR3 region has the DNA TGCAGCGCACTAGGGGGCGACGGGAGAAATACGCAGTATTTT.

This clone has a single count. This sequence joins TRBV28 and TRBJ2-7; TRBD1 matches at 7 bases. Germline V lookup: CDR1 MDHEN, CDR2 SYDVKM. There are 14 residues in the CDR3. The junction had 8 bases not matched to a gene; V was cut back by 6 bases and J by 3 bases. The CDR3 loop is CASSYRGRGYEQYF. The DNA of the CDR3 is TGTGCCAGCAGCTACAGGGGTAGGGGCTACGAGCAGTACTTC.

This clone was detected only a few times. The same CDR3 also results from other DNA sequences found in this sample. The V and J genes are TRBV6-5 and TRBJ1-6, with D maybe TRBD1 (5 bases). The CDR3 is made up of 12 amino acids. The V end lost 2 bases, the J end lost 9 bases, and 5 bases lay between the germline ends. Looked up from germline, CDR1 is MNHEY and CDR2 is SVGAGI. The CDR3 DNA is TGTGCCAGCAGTTACAGGGGTTCACCCCTCCACTTT. Its translation: CASSYRGSPLHF.

V gene TRBV4-1 combines with J gene TRBJ2-7; 9 bases agree with TRBD2. The J segment lost 9 bases and the V segment lost 0 bases, leaving 6 bases of the junction unmatched. Germline loops: CDR1 MGHRA, CDR2 YSYEKL. The CDR3 is made up of 14 amino acids. The CDR3 DNA is TGCGCCAGCAGCCAAGAGGGGGGAGCGGGAGGGCAGTACTTC. Protein product: CASSQEGGAGGQYF.

The chain links TRBV2 to TRBJ1-5; a weak D match, TRBD1 (5 bases). Looked up from germline, CDR1 is SNHLY and CDR2 is FYNNEI. Between the trimmed V and J ends, which lost 3 bases and 4 bases, there was a span of 13 bases. The CDR3 contains 15 residues. CDR3 in amino acids: CASSERDGRNQPQHF. The CDR3 DNA sequence: TGTGCCAGCAGTGAGAGGGACGGAAGGAATCAGCCCCAGCATTTT.

This chain connects TRBV5-1 to TRBJ2-2, with 7 bases aligning to TRBD1. The J segment lost 2 bases and the V segment lost 4 bases, leaving 8 bases of the junction unmatched. The CDR3 runs 16 residues. Germline CDR1 reads SGHRS; CDR2 reads YFSETQ. CDR3 protein: CASSVGQEINTGELFF. The CDR3 coding sequence is TGCGCCAGCAGCGTAGGACAGGAGATAAACACCGGGGAGCTGTTTTTT.

This clone showed up just a few times. This chain uses TRBV5-1 with TRBJ1-6; tentatively, D is TRBD1 (5 bases). Germline lookup yields CDR1 SGHRS and CDR2 YFSETQ. CDR3 length: 14 residues. Trimming removed 5 bases at V and 6 bases at J, with 12 bases between. DNA of the CDR3: TGCGCCAGCAGGTCGACAGAGACTAATTCACCCCTCCACTTT. Protein product: CASRSTETNSPLHF.

This clone turned up a few times. The CDR3 region has the DNA TGTGCCAGCAGCGTCCGGACTGGTACTGAAGCTTTCTTT. Amino acid sequence: CASSVRTGTEAFF. This chain links TRBV9 with TRBJ1-1; D unresolved. Deletions cut 2 bases from V and 5 bases from J, with 10 bases between. Looked up from germline, CDR1 is SGDLS and CDR2 is YYNGEE. The CDR3 is made up of 13 amino acids. Looking up the rest from reference TRBV9 and TRBJ1-1 gives the full variable domain: DSGVTQTPKHLITATGQRVTLRCSPRSGDLSVYWYQQSLDQGLQFLIQYYNGEERAKGNILERFSAQQFPDLHSELNLSSLELGDSALYFCASSVRTGTEAFFGQGTRLTVV.

V usage is TRBV29-1 and J usage is TRBJ1-2, with a weak D call TRBD1 (6 bases). The CDR3 sequence is 12 residues long. The germline CDR1 and CDR2 sequences are SQVTM and ANQGSEA. V lost 6 bases and J 7 bases, leaving 15 bases between the germline ends. The CDR3 is CSVLTGRAGYTF. The CDR3 DNA is TGCAGCGTGTTAACAGGGCGGGCTGGCTACACCTTC.

The V gene is TRBV5-1, the J gene TRBJ2-5; TRBD1 matches at 7 bases. The trim removed 4 bases at V and 5 bases at J, leaving 5 bases unmatched. Germline-derived CDR1 and CDR2 are SGHRS and YFSETQ. The CDR3 is 13 residues long. CDR3 sequence reads: CASSTTGLETQYF. CDR3 in DNA: TGCGCCAGCAGCACGACAGGGTTGGAGACCCAGTACTTC.

The gene calls are TRBV7-2 and TRBJ2-1, with D maybe TRBD1 (5 bases). Trimming took off 6 bases at V and 4 bases at J, with 19 bases between the two ends. The CDR3 spans 16 residues. Per the germline V gene, CDR1 is SGHTA and CDR2 is FQGNSA. The CDR3 reads CASSSPLDTFYNEQFF. CDR3 nucleotide sequence: TGTGCCAGCAGTAGCCCCTTGGACACGTTTTACAATGAGCAGTTCTTC.

The CDR3 loop reads CASSELIGVSATEQYF. In nucleotides, the CDR3 is TGCGCCAGCAGCGAACTGATTGGGGTTTCGGCCACCGAGCAGTACTTC. The chain uses TRBV5-1 and TRBJ2-7, with D hard to call. CDR1 is SGHRS and CDR2 is YFSETQ in the germline V gene. The CDR3 extends over 16 amino acids. The V gene lost 4 bases and the J gene lost 6 bases, with 23 bases spanning the gap.

This clone was picked up a small number of times. The V call is TRBV7-6, the J call TRBJ2-1; D call uncertain. The CDR3 contains 14 residues. V gave up 7 bases and J gave up 6 bases, with 16 bases separating them. Germline V gene lookup returns CDR1 SGHVS and CDR2 FNYEAQ. CDR3 residues: CASNPSNVGNEQFF. CDR3 DNA: TGTGCCAGCAACCCCTCTAACGTGGGCAATGAGCAGTTCTTC.

This clone was observed a few times. The rearrangement joins TRBV10-3 to TRBJ2-5; D unclear. This CDR3 is 12 amino acids long. Germline CDR1 is ENHRY and CDR2 is SYGVKD. Trimming stripped 4 bases from V and 3 bases from J, with 6 bases between. The CDR3 protein is CAISARKETQYF. For the CDR3, the DNA is TGTGCCATCAGTGCGAGAAAAGAGACCCAGTACTTC.

V usage is TRBV9 and J usage is TRBJ1-1; D is unclear. V lost 4 bases to trimming and J lost 2 bases, with 15 bases between them. The CDR3 totals 15 residues. Germline lookup yields CDR1 SGDLS and CDR2 YYNGEE. The CDR3 loop reads CASSRGHQGNTEAFF. The CDR3 coding sequence is TGTGCCAGCAGCCGAGGGCACCAAGGCAACACTGAAGCTTTCTTT.

This rearrangement joins TRBV15 to TRBJ2-7; D remains unclear. The germline V and J ends were trimmed by 0 bases and 6 bases, with 12 bases remaining between them. The CDR3 consists of 14 residues. Germline loops: CDR1 LNHNV, CDR2 YYDKDF (reference sequence). Here the CDR3 DNA reads TGTGCCACCAGCAGAGATCGAGTTACTGGCGAGCAGTACTTC. It yields the protein CATSRDRVTGEQYF.

This clone was counted only a few times. The rearrangement joins TRBV30 to TRBJ2-7; the match to TRBD2 covers 8 bases. CDR1 is GTSNPN, CDR2 SVGIG, per germline (reference sequence). CDR3 length: 14 amino acids. With 1 base clipped from V and 3 bases from J, the junction kept 5 bases outside the gene matches. The CDR3 DNA is TGTGCCTGGAGTGGGGGACTAGGTTTCTACGAGCAGTACTTC. Amino acids: CAWSGGLGFYEQYF. Filled out from reference TRBV30 and TRBJ2-7, the complete variable domain reads SQTIHQWPATLVQPVGSPLSLECTVEGTSNPNLYWYRQAAGRGLQLLFYSVGIGQISSEVPQNLSASRPQDRQFILSSKKLLLSDSGFYLCAWSGGLGFYEQYFGPGTRLTVT.